Listed below are T cell receptor beta chains from one sample, sequenced in a study of cytomegalovirus exposure and HLA in healthy donors. TCRdb's table, derived via immunoSEQ multiplex PCR, lists solely in-frame clones and lacks some. The sample has around 150,000 clones; roughly 78% are singletons. Sequencing was carried out using PBMCs. All receptors derive from a young man in good health. Each CDR3 is given with its conserved first and last residue. The order of the fields is V gene, J gene, D gene, clone size, CDR3 DNA, CDR3 protein. A D gene is named only where the DNA matches it firmly. Where a row states a size, it is once, few, many or the class of an expanded clone; other rows omit it.

v_call: TRBV28; j_call: TRBJ2-7; d_call: NA; clone_size: NA; cdr3_nt: TGTGCCAGCTCACCCACGGGGAGCTCCTACGAGCAGTACTTC; cdr3_aa: CASSPTGSSYEQYF
v_call: TRBV7-9; j_call: TRBJ1-6; d_call: NA; clone_size: NA; cdr3_nt: TGTGCCAGCAGCGCATTAGGGGCCGGTTACATTTCACCCCTCCACTTT; cdr3_aa: CASSALGAGYISPLHF
v_call: TRBV7-6; j_call: TRBJ2-2; d_call: NA; clone_size: NA; cdr3_nt: TGTGCCAGCAGCCCAAGTCGACACACGAACACCGGGGAGCTGTTTTTT; cdr3_aa: CASSPSRHTNTGELFF
v_call: TRBV27; j_call: TRBJ2-7; d_call: TRBD2; clone_size: NA; cdr3_nt: TGTGCCAGCGGATTGGGAGCGGGAGGACTCTACGAGCAGTACTTC; cdr3_aa: CASGLGAGGLYEQYF
v_call: TRBV5-1; j_call: TRBJ2-1; d_call: TRBD2; clone_size: NA; cdr3_nt: TGCGCCAGCAGCTTGGGGCTAGCGGGAGTCAATGAGCAGTTCTTC; cdr3_aa: CASSLGLAGVNEQFF
v_call: TRBV7-9; j_call: TRBJ1-1; d_call: NA; clone_size: NA; cdr3_nt: TGTTCCAGCAGCTTTAACTCATTCATGAACACTGAAGCTTTCTTT; cdr3_aa: CSSSFNSFMNTEAFF
v_call: TRBV7-9; j_call: TRBJ2-3; d_call: TRBD2; clone_size: NA; cdr3_nt: TGTGCCAGCACCCCCTCGTCGGTTTTACTAGCGGCCACAGATACGCAGTATTTT; cdr3_aa: CASTPSSVLLAATDTQYF
v_call: TRBV11-3; j_call: TRBJ2-1; d_call: NA; clone_size: NA; cdr3_nt: TGTGCCAGCAGCATCCGGGGAAGGCCAGACAATGAGCAGTTCTTC; cdr3_aa: CASSIRGRPDNEQFF
v_call: TRBV28; j_call: TRBJ2-7; d_call: NA; clone_size: NA; cdr3_nt: TGTGCCTCCGCTGCAGGGGGGTTTATGTACGAGCAGTACTTC; cdr3_aa: CASAAGGFMYEQYF
v_call: TRBV19; j_call: TRBJ2-1; d_call: NA; clone_size: once; cdr3_nt: TGTGCCAGTAGTGAATACGGGAACTCCTACAATGAGCAGTTCTTC; cdr3_aa: CASSEYGNSYNEQFF
v_call: TRBV7-2; j_call: TRBJ2-5; d_call: TRBD2; clone_size: NA; cdr3_nt: TGTGCCAGCAGCTCAGCCGGGATAGCGGGAGGTAGAGAGACCCAGTACTTC; cdr3_aa: CASSSAGIAGGRETQYF
v_call: TRBV4-2; j_call: TRBJ2-2; d_call: TRBD2; clone_size: NA; cdr3_nt: TGTGCCAGCAGCCAACGACTAGCGGGAGTGCCCGGGGAGCTGTTTTTT; cdr3_aa: CASSQRLAGVPGELFF
v_call: TRBV25-1; j_call: TRBJ1-2; d_call: NA; clone_size: once; cdr3_nt: TGTGCCAGCAGTGAATACTTGCGGTATGGCTACACCTTC; cdr3_aa: CASSEYLRYGYTF
v_call: TRBV4-3; j_call: TRBJ2-7; d_call: TRBD1; clone_size: NA; cdr3_nt: TGCGCCAGCAGCCAACCGGGACAGGATACACCCTCCTACGAGCAGTACTTC; cdr3_aa: CASSQPGQDTPSYEQYF
v_call: TRBV28; j_call: TRBJ2-1; d_call: NA; clone_size: NA; cdr3_nt: TGTGCCAGCAGAGCCGGGGTTGCCTACAATGAGCAGTTCTTC; cdr3_aa: CASRAGVAYNEQFF
v_call: TRBV28; j_call: TRBJ2-1; d_call: TRBD2; clone_size: NA; cdr3_nt: TGTGCCAGCAGTTTATGGAAGCTAGCGGGAGGGCCAGGAGAGCAGTTCTTC; cdr3_aa: CASSLWKLAGGPGEQFF
v_call: TRBV19; j_call: TRBJ2-4; d_call: NA; clone_size: NA; cdr3_nt: TGTGCCAGTAGGGGCAGGGGTGCCAAAAACATTCAGTACTTC; cdr3_aa: CASRGRGAKNIQYF
v_call: TRBV7-8; j_call: TRBJ1-2; d_call: TRBD1; clone_size: NA; cdr3_nt: TGTGCCAGCGGGGACAGTTTGGCGGTCTACACCTTC; cdr3_aa: CASGDSLAVYTF